The 13 T cell receptor beta chains given below trace back to one sample, sequenced in a study of T-cell reconstitution after alpha-beta-depleted transplantation in children. The TCRbeta library was prepared with unique molecular identifiers. TCRdb called the PCR reads again in MiXCR, with one record for every CDR3 protein. The sample gives nearly 550,000 distinct CDR3 sequences, 15% to 20% of which show up once; approximately 3% is in the top ten. The source material was PBMCs from the stem cell graft donor, sampled from the stem cell graft. These receptors all stem from a human donor who donated a stem cell graft to a child with acute lymphoblastic leukemia.

The CDR3 DNA is TGTGCCAGCAGCCCCGCCGGGACAGGGCCTATGGGCTACACCTTC. It is translated as CASSPAGTGPMGYTF. The chain recombines TRBV7-9 with TRBJ1-2, with TRBD1 identical over 9 bases. The V and J ends lost 5 bases and 8 bases, in that order; junction bases with no gene match: 12. The CDR3 contains 15 residues. Germline loops: CDR1 SEHNR, CDR2 FQNEAQ (reference sequence).

Remarks on this clonotype: At one boundary the junction diverges from the germline segment, which might be a read error. The gene calls are TRBV7-9 and TRBJ2-5, with D tentatively TRBD1 or TRBD2 (5 bases each). The CDR3 extends over 14 amino acids. Germline CDR1 is SEHNR and CDR2 is FQNEAQ (reference sequence). The CDR3 DNA is TGTGCCAGCAGTCTCCTGGGGGACCAAGAGGCCCAGTACTTC. Encoded protein: CASSLLGDQEAQYF. Based on the CDR3 plus reference TRBV7-9 and TRBJ2-5, the full variable domain is DTGVSQNPRHKITKRGQNVTFRCDPISEHNRLYWYRQTLGQGPEFLTYFQNEAQLEKSRLLSDRFSAERPKGSFSTLEIQRTEQGDSAMYLCASSLLGDQEAQYFGPGTRLLVL.

This clonotype was counted only a few times. The chain joins TRBV20-1 to TRBJ2-3, with TRBD2 matching 11 bases. Germline V gene lookup returns CDR1 DFQATT and CDR2 SNEGSKA (reference sequence). Unmatched junction bases numbered 12, after V lost 1 base and J lost 0 bases. There are 19 residues in the CDR3. CDR3 in DNA: TGCAGTGCTAGAGGGCCTAGCGGGAGGAAACTCTCTAGCACAGATACGCAGTATTTT. It yields the protein CSARGPSGRKLSSTDTQYF.

The V gene is TRBV7-9, the J gene TRBJ1-1, with TRBD1 identical over 12 bases. The CDR3 is 17 residues long. Trimming cost V 5 bases and J 3 bases; bases outside gene matches: 10. CDR1 SEHNR and CDR2 FQNEAQ come from the germline V gene (reference sequence). The CDR3 DNA is TGTGCCAGCAGCCTCGGGGGGACAGGGGGCGCCTACACTGAAGCTTTCTTT. As protein: CASSLGGTGGAYTEAFF. The full variable domain, in which reference TRBV7-9 and TRBJ1-1 provide the parts outside the CDR3, is DTGVSQNPRHKITKRGQNVTFRCDPISEHNRLYWYRQTLGQGPEFLTYFQNEAQLEKSRLLSDRFSAERPKGSFSTLEIQRTEQGDSAMYLCASSLGGTGGAYTEAFFGQGTRLTVV.

This clonotype was recorded a few times. This rearrangement joins TRBV18 to TRBJ2-3; D call uncertain. The length of the CDR3 is 14 residues. With 2 bases removed from V and 5 bases from J, the gap between germline ends came to 11 bases. Looked up from germline, CDR1 is KGHSH and CDR2 is LQKENI. The DNA of the CDR3 is TGTGCCAGCTCACCAAGGTCCCCCAGAGATACGCAGTATTTT. This gives the protein CASSPRSPRDTQYF.

The chain has TRBV29-1 and TRBJ2-7; 11 nucleotides match TRBD1. Germline CDR1 SQVTM, CDR2 ANQGSEA. The CDR3 sequence is 12 residues long. The ends lost 7 bases at V and 9 bases at J; junction bases unmatched: 8. CDR3 amino acids: CSALTGTGGQYF. CDR3 bases: TGCAGCGCCTTGACCGGGACAGGGGGGCAGTACTTC.

This chain links TRBV12-3 or TRBV12-4 with TRBJ1-4, with D perhaps matching TRBD1 (5 bases). CDR3 length: 16 residues. Trimming shortened V by 5 bases and J by 0 bases, and 13 bases separated the two germline ends. The CDR3 DNA follows: TGTGCCAGCAGTGAAAACACAGGCGCAACTAATGAAAAACTGTTTTTT. This sequence encodes CASSENTGATNEKLFF.

The rearrangement links TRBV7-9 to TRBJ1-1; 10 bases are a match to TRBD1. Looked up from germline, CDR1 is SEHNR and CDR2 is FQNEAQ (reference sequence). V lost 5 bases, J lost 6 bases, and 9 bases stayed unmatched. The CDR3 runs 15 residues. Here the CDR3 reads CASSTRQGANPEAFF. The CDR3 DNA reads TGTGCCAGCAGCACCCGACAGGGGGCGAATCCTGAAGCTTTCTTT.

This clonotype turned up a few times. The J gene is TRBJ2-7, the V gene TRBV7-9; 7 positions match TRBD2. The V gene's germline CDR1 is SEHNR and CDR2 FQNEAQ (reference sequence). V was pared by 2 bases and J by 8 bases, with 15 bases of the junction left unmatched. The CDR3 has 16 amino acids. As DNA, the CDR3 is TGTGCCAGCAGCTTAAGTGCGGGAGCGACTGGAGAACAGCAGTACTTC. Its translation is CASSLSAGATGEQQYF.

The chain has TRBV5-1 and TRBJ2-7, with 7 bases that match TRBD1. CDR1 is SGHRS and CDR2 is YFSETQ in the germline V gene. This CDR3 spans 13 amino acids. V was clipped by 7 bases and J by 4 bases; unmatched bases: 8. The CDR3 loop is CASGVQGQYEQYF. In nucleotides, the CDR3 is TGCGCCAGCGGGGTACAGGGGCAATACGAGCAGTACTTC.

This clonotype was picked up a small number of times. V and J are TRBV18 and TRBJ2-1, with D tentatively TRBD2 (6 bases). This CDR3 contains 15 residues. V lost 6 bases, J lost 1 base, and 13 bases lay in between. CDR1 is KGHSH and CDR2 is LQKENI in the germline V gene. The CDR3 DNA reads as TGTGCCAGCTCCCGGGGCGGGAAATCCTACAATGAGCAGTTCTTC. It yields the protein CASSRGGKSYNEQFF.

This clonotype was counted a few times. The genes are TRBV9 and TRBJ1-2, with D unclear. The CDR3 runs 13 residues. Germline CDR1 is SGDLS and CDR2 is YYNGEE. V was trimmed by 0 bases and J by 8 bases, leaving 11 bases between them. The CDR3 DNA is TGTGCCAGCAGCGTAGTGAGGCGTTCCGGCTACACCTTC. Protein sequence: CASSVVRRSGYTF. Full variable domain (outside the CDR3, taken from reference TRBV9 and TRBJ1-2): DSGVTQTPKHLITATGQRVTLRCSPRSGDLSVYWYQQSLDQGLQFLIQYYNGEERAKGNILERFSAQQFPDLHSELNLSSLELGDSALYFCASSVVRRSGYTFGSGTRLTVV.

The J gene is TRBJ2-7, the V gene TRBV9, with 8 bases fitting TRBD2. Per germline, CDR1 SGDLS and CDR2 YYNGEE. The CDR3 is 14 residues long. V shed 4 bases, J shed 3 bases, and the junction held 6 bases outside the gene matches. The CDR3 loop reads CASSPGGLVYEQYF. DNA for the CDR3: TGTGCCAGCAGCCCGGGGGGGCTGGTCTACGAGCAGTACTTC.